This TCR beta chain came from a study of blood T cell repertoires in COVID-19. Study in general: The study drew acute and convalescent COVID-19 samples from the United States, Italy and Spain.

Germline-derived CDR1 and CDR2 are LGHNA and YSLEER. The V gene end was trimmed by 0 bases and the J gene end by 7 bases; junction bases not matched to a gene: 8. The CDR3 length is 15 residues. The method was immunoSEQ multiplex PCR; TCRdb's version includes in-frame clones alone and lacks a portion of them. The sample has approximately 280,000 clones; 80% to 95% are singletons. Sequencing was performed on peripheral blood. The clonotype comes from a woman in her thirties with COVID-19, enrolled during active disease. This rearrangement joins TRBV4-3 to TRBJ1-1; 7 bases align to TRBD1. The CDR3: CASSQDRGPFYEAFF. CDR3 DNA sequence: TGCGCCAGCAGCCAAGATAGGGGGCCCTTCTATGAAGCTTTCTTT.